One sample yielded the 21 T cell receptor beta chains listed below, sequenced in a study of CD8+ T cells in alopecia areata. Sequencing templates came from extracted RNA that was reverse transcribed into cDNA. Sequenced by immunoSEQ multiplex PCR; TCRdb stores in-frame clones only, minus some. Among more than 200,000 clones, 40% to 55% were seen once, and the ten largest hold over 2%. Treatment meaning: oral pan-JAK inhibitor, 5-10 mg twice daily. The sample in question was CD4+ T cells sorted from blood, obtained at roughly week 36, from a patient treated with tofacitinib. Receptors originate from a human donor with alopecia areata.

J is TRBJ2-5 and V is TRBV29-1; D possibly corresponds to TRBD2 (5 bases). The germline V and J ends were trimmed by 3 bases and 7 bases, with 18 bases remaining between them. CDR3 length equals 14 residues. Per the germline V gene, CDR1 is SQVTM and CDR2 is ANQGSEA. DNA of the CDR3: TGCAGCGTTGACGCAGGAATGGGAGTTGGGACCCAGTACTTC. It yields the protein CSVDAGMGVGTQYF.

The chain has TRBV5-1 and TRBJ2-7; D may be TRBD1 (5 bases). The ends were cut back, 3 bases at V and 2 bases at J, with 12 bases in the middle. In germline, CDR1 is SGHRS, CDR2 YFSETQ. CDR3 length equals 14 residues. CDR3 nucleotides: TGCGCCAGCAGCTCCTTTCAGGGTCCCTACGAGCAGTACTTC. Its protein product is CASSSFQGPYEQYF.

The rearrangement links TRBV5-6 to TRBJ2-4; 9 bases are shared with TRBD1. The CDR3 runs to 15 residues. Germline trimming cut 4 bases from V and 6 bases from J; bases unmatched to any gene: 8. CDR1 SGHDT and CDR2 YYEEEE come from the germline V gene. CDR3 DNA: TGTGCCAGCAGCCTGGATTCGACAGGGGGAAACATTCAGTACTTC. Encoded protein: CASSLDSTGGNIQYF.

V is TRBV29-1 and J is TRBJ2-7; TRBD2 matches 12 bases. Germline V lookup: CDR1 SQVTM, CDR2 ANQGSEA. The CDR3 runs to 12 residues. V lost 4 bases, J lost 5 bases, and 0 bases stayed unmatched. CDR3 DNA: TGCAGCGTTGGACTAGCGGGAGACGAGCAGTACTTC. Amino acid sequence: CSVGLAGDEQYF.

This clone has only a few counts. The CDR3, as DNA: TGCAGCGTTGAAGGCCGGTTAAGCATAGAGACCCAGTACTTC. This gives the protein CSVEGRLSIETQYF. The V call is TRBV29-1, the J call TRBJ2-5; D gene unclear. Per germline, CDR1 SQVTM and CDR2 ANQGSEA. With 1 base removed from V and 4 bases from J, the gap between germline ends came to 13 bases. This CDR3 has 14 residues. Based on the CDR3 plus reference TRBV29-1 and TRBJ2-5, the full variable domain is SAVISQKPSRDICQRGTSLTIQCQVDSQVTMMFWYRQQPGQSLTLIATANQGSEATYESGFVIDKFPISRPNLTFSTLTVSNMSPEDSSIYLCSVEGRLSIETQYFGPGTRLLVL.

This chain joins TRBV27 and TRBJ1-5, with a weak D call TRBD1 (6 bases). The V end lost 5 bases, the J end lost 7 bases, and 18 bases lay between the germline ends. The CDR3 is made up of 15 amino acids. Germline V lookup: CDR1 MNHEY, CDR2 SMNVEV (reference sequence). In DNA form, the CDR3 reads TGTGCCAGCAGTAGGGCCTGGGGGGCGAGGCAGCCCCAGCATTTT. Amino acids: CASSRAWGARQPQHF.

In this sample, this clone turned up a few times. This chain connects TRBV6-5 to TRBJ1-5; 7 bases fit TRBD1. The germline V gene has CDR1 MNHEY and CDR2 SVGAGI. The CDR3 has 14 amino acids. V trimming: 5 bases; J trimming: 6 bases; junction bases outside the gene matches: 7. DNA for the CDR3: TGTGCCAGCAGTCCCACAGGGGCCAGTCAGCCCCAGCATTTT. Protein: CASSPTGASQPQHF.

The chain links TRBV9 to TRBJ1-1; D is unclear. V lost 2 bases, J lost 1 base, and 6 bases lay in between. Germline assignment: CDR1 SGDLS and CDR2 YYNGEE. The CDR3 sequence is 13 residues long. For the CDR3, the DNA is TGTGCCAGCAGCGTTTTTACGAACACTGAAGCTTTCTTT. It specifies CASSVFTNTEAFF.

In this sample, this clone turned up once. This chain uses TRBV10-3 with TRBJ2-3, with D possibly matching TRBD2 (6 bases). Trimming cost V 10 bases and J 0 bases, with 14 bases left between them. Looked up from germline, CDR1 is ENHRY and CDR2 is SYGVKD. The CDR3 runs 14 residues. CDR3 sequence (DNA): TGTGCCACGACGAAGAGCGGGAGCACAGATACGCAGTATTTT. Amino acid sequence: CATTKSGSTDTQYF.

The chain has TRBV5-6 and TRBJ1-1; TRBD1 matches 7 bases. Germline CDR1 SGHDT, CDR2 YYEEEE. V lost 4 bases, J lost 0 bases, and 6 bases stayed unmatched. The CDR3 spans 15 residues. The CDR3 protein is CASSTPGQLNTEAFF. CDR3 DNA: TGTGCCAGCAGCACACCGGGACAGCTGAACACTGAAGCTTTCTTT.

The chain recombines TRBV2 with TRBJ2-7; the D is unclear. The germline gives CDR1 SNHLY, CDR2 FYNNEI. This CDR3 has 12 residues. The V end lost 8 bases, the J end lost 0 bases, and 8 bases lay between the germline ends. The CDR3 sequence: CASGPNSYEQYF. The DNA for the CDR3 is TGTGCCAGCGGACCGAACTCCTACGAGCAGTACTTC.

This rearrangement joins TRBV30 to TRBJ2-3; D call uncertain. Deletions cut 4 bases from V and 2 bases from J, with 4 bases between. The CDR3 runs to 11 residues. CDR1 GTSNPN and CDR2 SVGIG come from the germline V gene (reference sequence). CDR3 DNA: TGTGCCTGGACTAACACAGATACGCAGTATTTT. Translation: CAWTNTDTQYF. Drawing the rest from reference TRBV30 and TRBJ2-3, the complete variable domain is SQTIHQWPATLVQPVGSPLSLECTVEGTSNPNLYWYRQAAGRGLQLLFYSVGIGQISSEVPQNLSASRPQDRQFILSSKKLLLSDSGFYLCAWTNTDTQYFGPGTRLTVL.

The CDR3 is CSVEATTVSQYF. CDR3 coding DNA: TGCAGCGTTGAAGCTACGACTGTGTCGCAGTATTTT. This chain links TRBV29-1 with TRBJ2-3; D remains ambiguous. This CDR3 region has 12 residues. V was pared by 1 base and J by 10 bases, with 12 bases between. CDR1 is SQVTM, CDR2 ANQGSEA, per germline.

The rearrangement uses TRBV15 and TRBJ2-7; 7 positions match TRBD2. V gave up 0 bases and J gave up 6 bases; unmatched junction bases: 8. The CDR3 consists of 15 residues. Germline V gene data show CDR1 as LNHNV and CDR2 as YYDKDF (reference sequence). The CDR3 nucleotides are TGTGCCACCAGCAGAGAACAGCGGGGTGCCGCCGAGCAGTACTTC. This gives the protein CATSREQRGAAEQYF.

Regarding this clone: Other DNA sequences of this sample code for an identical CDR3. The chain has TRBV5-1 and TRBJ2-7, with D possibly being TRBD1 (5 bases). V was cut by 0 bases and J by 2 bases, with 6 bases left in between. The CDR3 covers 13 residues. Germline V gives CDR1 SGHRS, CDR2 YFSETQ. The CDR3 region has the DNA TGCGCCAGCAGCTTGGACAGGACCTACGAGCAGTACTTC. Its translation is CASSLDRTYEQYF.

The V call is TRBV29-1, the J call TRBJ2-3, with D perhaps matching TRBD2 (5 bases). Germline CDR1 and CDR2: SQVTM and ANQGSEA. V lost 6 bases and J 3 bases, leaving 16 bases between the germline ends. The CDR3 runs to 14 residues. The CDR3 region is CSVAGGLKTDTQYF. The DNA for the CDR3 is TGCAGCGTGGCCGGTGGACTGAAGACAGATACGCAGTATTTT.

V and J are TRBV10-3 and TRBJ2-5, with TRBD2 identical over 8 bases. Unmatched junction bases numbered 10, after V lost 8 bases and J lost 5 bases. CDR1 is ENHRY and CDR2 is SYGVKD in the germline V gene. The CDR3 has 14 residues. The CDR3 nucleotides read TGTGCCATCCGTAACGGGAGGGCTTTTGAGACCCAGTACTTC. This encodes CAIRNGRAFETQYF.

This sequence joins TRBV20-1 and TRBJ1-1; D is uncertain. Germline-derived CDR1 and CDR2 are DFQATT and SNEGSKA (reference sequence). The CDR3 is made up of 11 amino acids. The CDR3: CRAPGNTEAFF. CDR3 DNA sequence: TGCAGAGCCCCAGGGAACACTGAAGCTTTCTTT.

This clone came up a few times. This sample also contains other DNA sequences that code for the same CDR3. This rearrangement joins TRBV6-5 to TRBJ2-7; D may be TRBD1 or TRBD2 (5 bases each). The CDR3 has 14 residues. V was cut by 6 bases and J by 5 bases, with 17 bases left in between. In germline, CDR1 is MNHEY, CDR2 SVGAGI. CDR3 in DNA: TGTGCCAGCAGCCGCGGTGGGGGACGGAACGAGCAGTACTTC. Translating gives CASSRGGGRNEQYF.

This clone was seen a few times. This CDR3 reads CASGTRDWVMGPIYF. In nucleotides, the CDR3 is TGCGCCAGCGGTACCAGGGACTGGGTAATGGGACCCATATATTTT. The chain carries TRBV23-1 and TRBJ1-3; a weak D match, TRBD1 (5 bases). TRBV23-1 is placed among ORFs of uncertain function. The CDR3 totals 15 residues. V lost 8 bases, J lost 11 bases, and 25 bases lay in between.

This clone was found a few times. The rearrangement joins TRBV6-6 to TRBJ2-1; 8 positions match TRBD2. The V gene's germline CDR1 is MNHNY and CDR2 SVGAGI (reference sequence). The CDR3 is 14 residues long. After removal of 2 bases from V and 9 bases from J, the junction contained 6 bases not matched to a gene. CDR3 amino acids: CASSYLGTRGEQFF. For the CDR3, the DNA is TGTGCCAGCAGTTACCTCGGGACTAGGGGTGAGCAGTTCTTC.